The 9 T cell receptor beta chains below were found in one sample sequenced in a study of human T cells and chemical hapten exposure. Time point of the sample: patch test 1, 2 weeks after DPC sensitization. Sample treatment: therapeutic diphenylcyclopropenone sensitization with weekly scalp DPC. In TCRdb, the RACE reads were re-called with MiXCR into one record per CDR3 protein. This sample has more than 100,000 distinct CDR3 sequences, with roughly 13% found just once. The source was whole blood, collected in connection with sensitization to the hapten diphenylcyclopropenone (DPC). The receptors shown here come from a man between 18 and 35 years old with alopecia areata. Some clones in this sample may be carry-over from other donors' samples.

The rearrangement uses TRBV7-9 and TRBJ1-5, with D possibly being TRBD1 (5 bases). V lost 2 bases and J 6 bases, leaving 14 bases between the germline ends. The germline V gene encodes CDR1 SEHNR and CDR2 FQNEAQ (reference sequence). There are 15 residues in the CDR3. CDR3 residues: CASSLSGDFSQPQHF. The CDR3 DNA follows: TGTGCCAGCAGCTTATCGGGGGATTTCAGTCAGCCCCAGCATTTT. The full variable domain, its missing parts supplied by reference TRBV7-9 and TRBJ1-5, is DTGVSQNPRHKITKRGQNVTFRCDPISEHNRLYWYRQTLGQGPEFLTYFQNEAQLEKSRLLSDRFSAERPKGSFSTLEIQRTEQGDSAMYLCASSLSGDFSQPQHFGDGTRLSIL.

This clonotype was seen repeatedly, ten times or more. The chain has TRBV5-4 and TRBJ2-5, with 12 bases aligning to TRBD2. V lost 4 bases and J lost 5; bases outside the gene matches: 9. CDR3 length: 16 residues. Germline CDR1 reads SGHNT; CDR2 reads YYREEE (reference sequence). DNA for the CDR3: TGTGCCAGCAGCCCAACCCTAGCGGGGGGGCGGGAGACCCAGTACTTC. Translation gives CASSPTLAGGRETQYF.

This clonotype was recorded a few times. This chain joins TRBV20-1 and TRBJ2-7; no clear D. The V gene's germline CDR1 is DFQATT and CDR2 SNEGSKA (reference sequence). This CDR3 comprises 13 residues. V lost 0 bases and J lost 0, with 6 bases in between. In DNA, the CDR3 is TGCAGTGCTAGAGAGGAGAGCTCCTACGAGCAGTACTTC. Encoded protein: CSAREESSYEQYF.

This clonotype showed up just a few times. The gene calls are TRBV24-1 and TRBJ1-5; tentative D call: TRBD1 (5 bases). V was cut by 2 bases and J by 4 bases, with 11 bases left in between. This CDR3 region has 15 residues. The germline V gene has CDR1 KGHDR and CDR2 SFDVKD. CDR3 in amino acids: CATSDSGSVNQPQHF. The DNA of the CDR3 is TGTGCCACCAGTGATTCAGGGAGCGTAAATCAGCCCCAGCATTTT.

The rearrangement joins TRBV7-9 to TRBJ2-3; 11 positions agree with TRBD1. J lost 4 bases, V lost 3 bases, and 3 bases had no gene match. Germline V gene sequence: CDR1 SEHNR, CDR2 FQNEAQ (reference sequence). CDR3 length: 15 residues. The DNA of the CDR3 is TGTGCCAGCAGCTTCGGACAGGGGGCCGCAGATACGCAGTATTTT. Protein sequence: CASSFGQGAADTQYF. The full variable domain, rest sourced from reference TRBV7-9 and TRBJ2-3, is DTGVSQNPRHKITKRGQNVTFRCDPISEHNRLYWYRQTLGQGPEFLTYFQNEAQLEKSRLLSDRFSAERPKGSFSTLEIQRTEQGDSAMYLCASSFGQGAADTQYFGPGTRLTVL.

This clonotype was seen only a few times. This chain uses TRBV19 with TRBJ1-2, with TRBD1 matching over 7 bases. The CDR3 has 14 residues. Germline V gene lookup returns CDR1 LNHDA and CDR2 SQIVND (reference sequence). The V segment lost 3 bases and the J segment 6 bases; nucleotides outside the gene matches: 7. For the CDR3, the DNA is TGTGCCAGTAGTATTAAGAGACAGGGTGATGGCTACACCTTC. Its translation: CASSIKRQGDGYTF.

V and J are TRBV18 and TRBJ1-5; D remains ambiguous. This CDR3 is 15 amino acids long. Trimming removed 2 bases from V and 0 bases from J, with 8 bases in between. Germline V gene sequence: CDR1 KGHSH, CDR2 LQKENI. CDR3: CASSPVGYSNQPQHF. CDR3 bases: TGTGCCAGCTCACCAGTGGGGTATAGCAATCAGCCCCAGCATTTT.

The genes are TRBV19 and TRBJ2-1, with D possibly matching TRBD2 (6 bases). Germline assignment: CDR1 LNHDA and CDR2 SQIVND (reference sequence). The CDR3 is made up of 14 amino acids. The V end was cut by 1 base, the J end by 5 bases, with 9 bases between. Written as DNA, the CDR3 is TGTGCCAGTAGTATAGGGGGACTGCACAATGAGCAGTTCTTC. Protein sequence: CASSIGGLHNEQFF. Filled out from reference TRBV19 and TRBJ2-1, the complete variable domain reads DGGITQSPKYLFRKEGQNVTLSCEQNLNHDAMYWYRQDPGQGLRLIYYSQIVNDFQKGDIAEGYSVSREKKESFPLTVTSAQKNPTAFYLCASSIGGLHNEQFFGPGTRLTVL.

The rearrangement uses TRBV21-1 and TRBJ2-7; TRBD2, the D gene given by the table, was not confirmed from the DNA. TRBV21-1 is flagged as a pseudogene. The CDR3 sequence is 17 residues long. The chain's CDR3 is CASSYLQGPSPGNEQYV. CDR3 sequence (DNA): TGTGCCAGCAGCTACTTACAGGGGCCCTCCCCCGGGAACGAGCAGTACGTC.